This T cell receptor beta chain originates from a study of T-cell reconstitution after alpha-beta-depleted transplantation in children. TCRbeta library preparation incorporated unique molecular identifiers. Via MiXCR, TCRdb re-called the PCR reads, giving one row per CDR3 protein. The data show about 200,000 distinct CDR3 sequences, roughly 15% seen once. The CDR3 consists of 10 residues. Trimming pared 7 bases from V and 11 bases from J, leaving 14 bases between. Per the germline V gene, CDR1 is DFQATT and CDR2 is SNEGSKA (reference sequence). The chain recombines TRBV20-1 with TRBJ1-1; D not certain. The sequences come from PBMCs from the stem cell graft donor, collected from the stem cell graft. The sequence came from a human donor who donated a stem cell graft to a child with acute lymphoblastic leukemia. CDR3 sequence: CSGWEMGAFF. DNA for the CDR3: TGCAGTGGTTGGGAAATGGGGGCTTTCTTT.